The rows below give T cell receptor beta chains drawn from one sample of a study of blood T cells in healthy people across ages. In TCRdb, the 5' RACE reads were re-called with MiXCR into one record per CDR3 protein. The top ten clones hold over 20% of a sample with over 950,000 distinct CDR3 sequences, roughly half of them seen once. Sequencing was performed on blood. The receptors originated from a woman aged 60-75 years in good health. Both conserved end residues are part of each CDR3. Each record gives: D gene, clone size, V gene, J gene, CDR3 DNA, CDR3 protein. A D gene is named only where the DNA matches it firmly. For some rows the clone size is stated as once, few or many, or as a class when expanded; others skip it.

>.|few|TRBV7-2|TRBJ2-7
TGTGCCAGCAGCTTACTGGGGATCTACGAGCAGTACTTC
CASSLLGIYEQYF
>.|.|TRBV27|TRBJ2-5
TGTGCCAGAACCTGGGGGGAGACCCAGTACTTC
CARTWGETQYF
>.|few|TRBV6-6|TRBJ2-1
TGTGCCAGCAGTTTTAACAGGGCGGCGGGTGAGCAGTTCTTC
CASSFNRAAGEQFF
>.|.|TRBV28|TRBJ2-5
TGTGCCAGCAGTTACTCTGGGAGTCGGCAGTACTTC
CASSYSGSRQYF
>.|.|TRBV7-9|TRBJ1-1
TGTGCCAGCAGCTCATGGGGCGGGAACACTGAAGCTTTCTTT
CASSSWGGNTEAFF
>.|.|TRBV29-1|TRBJ2-3
TGCAGCGTTGAGGGAGCCCTCGCTACGCAGTATTTT
CSVEGALATQYF
>TRBD1|.|TRBV27|TRBJ2-5
TGTGCCAGCAACCCCAGACAGGGGCGGGAGACCCAGTACTTC
CASNPRQGRETQYF
>.|many|TRBV4-1|TRBJ2-7
TGCGCCAGCAGCCCCCAGAAGGGCGACGAGCAGTACTTC
CASSPQKGDEQYF
>TRBD2|.|TRBV13|TRBJ2-7
TGTGCCAGCAGCTTAGATAACGGGACTAGCGGGTACGAGCAGTACTTC
CASSLDNGTSGYEQYF
>TRBD1|.|TRBV29-1|TRBJ2-7
TGCAGCGTGGGGCCGGGACAGGGCACTGGCGAGCAGTACTTC
CSVGPGQGTGEQYF
>TRBD2|few|TRBV20-1|TRBJ2-1
TGCAGTGCTGCAAGACTAGCGGGTTTCTACAATGAGCAGTTCTTC
CSAARLAGFYNEQFF
>.|.|TRBV6-6|TRBJ1-4
TGTGCCAGCAGTTATCTGCGTAATGAAAAACTGTTTTTT
CASSYLRNEKLFF
>.|.|TRBV7-2|TRBJ2-6
TGTGCCAGCAGCCCCACCGGGGGCTCTGGGGCCAACGTCCTGACTTTC
CASSPTGGSGANVLTF
>.|.|TRBV27|TRBJ2-7
TGTGCCAGCGTGGGATATCTCGCCGAGCAGTACTTC
CASVGYLAEQYF
>.|few|TRBV2|TRBJ2-4
TGTGCCAGCAGTGTTAACTTAGCCAAAAACATTCAGTACTTC
CASSVNLAKNIQYF
>TRBD1|few|TRBV4-2|TRBJ1-2
TGTGCCAGCAGCCGAGCGGGACAGCCCTATGGCTACACCTTC
CASSRAGQPYGYTF
>.|.|TRBV12-3/TRBV12-4|TRBJ1-1
TGTGCCAGTAACAGGGTTGACGCTGAAGCTTTCTTT
CASNRVDAEAFF
>.|.|TRBV7-9|TRBJ2-1
TGTGCCAGCAGCTCAACGACTAGACTGAGGGGTGAGCAGTTCTTC
CASSSTTRLRGEQFF
>.|few|TRBV20-1|TRBJ2-1
TGCAGTGCTACTAGAGATGAGCAGTTCTTC
CSATRDEQFF
>TRBD1|.|TRBV20-1|TRBJ2-1
TGCAGTGCTAGAGGGGACAGGGGGATTTACAATGAGCAGTTCTTC
CSARGDRGIYNEQFF
>.|.|TRBV18|TRBJ1-2
TGTGCCAGCTCGGCCAGGTACAGGGACTATGGCTACACCTTC
CASSARYRDYGYTF
>TRBD1|.|TRBV20-1|TRBJ1-5
TGCAGTGCTAGGTCGGGACAGGGAGGTCAGCCCCAGCATTTT
CSARSGQGGQPQHF
>TRBD2|few|TRBV9|TRBJ2-7
TGTGCCAGCAGCACTAGCGGGGCCGGCTACGAGCAGTACTTC
CASSTSGAGYEQYF
>TRBD2|.|TRBV4-1|TRBJ2-3
TGCGCCAGCAGCTGGACTAGCACACGGAGGGGTAGCACAGATACGCAGTATTTT
CASSWTSTRRGSTDTQYF
>.|.|TRBV7-8|TRBJ2-7
TGTGCCAGCAGCTTAATTGCGGGACAGAAATACAATGAGCAGTACTTC
CASSLIAGQKYNEQYF